The rows below give T cell receptor beta chains drawn from one sample of a study of T-cell reconstitution after alpha-beta-depleted transplantation in children. TCRdb used MiXCR to reprocess the PCR reads, holding one entry per CDR3 protein. The sample has about 420,000 distinct CDR3 sequences, 15% to 20% seen once. This material consisted of PBMCs, mostly from graft donor cells, taken 360 days after TCRalphabeta/CD19-depleted stem cell transplant. The receptors were sampled from a boy less than two years old who had a stem cell transplant for Wiskott-Aldrich syndrome, so the T cells may come from the graft donor. The CDR3 runs from the conserved cysteine through the conserved F or W. The D gene is left open where the match is weak. Expanded clones are given a class, and other clones once, few, many or no size at all.

D gene: .
J gene: TRBJ2-1
clone size: few
V gene: TRBV3-1
CDR3 DNA: TGTGCCAGCACCCAAGGGGGTTCAGGGGAGTACAATGAGCAGTTCTTC
CDR3 protein: CASTQGGSGEYNEQFF

D gene: .
J gene: TRBJ2-3
clone size: many
V gene: TRBV9
CDR3 DNA: TGTGCCAGCAGCGTAGTAGGGTGGGCCAGCACAGATACGCAGTATTTT
CDR3 protein: CASSVVGWASTDTQYF

D gene: TRBD1
J gene: TRBJ2-6
clone size: .
V gene: TRBV4-2
CDR3 DNA: TGTGCCAGCAGCCAAGAGTTCGGCGGGACAGGCCTAAGAAGACTTTCTGGGGCCAACGTCCTGACTTTC
CDR3 protein: CASSQEFGGTGLRRLSGANVLTF

D gene: .
J gene: TRBJ1-5
clone size: few
V gene: TRBV12-3/TRBV12-4
CDR3 DNA: TGTGCCAGCAGTACTCTGGCCCGGGGCAATCAGCCCCAGCATTTT
CDR3 protein: CASSTLARGNQPQHF

D gene: .
J gene: TRBJ2-3
clone size: .
V gene: TRBV10-3
CDR3 DNA: TGTGCCATCAGTGACCCCCTAAGGGGGTTTAGCACAGATACGCAGTATTTT
CDR3 protein: CAISDPLRGFSTDTQYF

D gene: TRBD2
J gene: TRBJ2-1
clone size: .
V gene: TRBV27
CDR3 DNA: TGTGCCAGCAGTTTATTCCCACTAGCGGGGTACAATGAGCAGTTCTTC
CDR3 protein: CASSLFPLAGYNEQFF

D gene: TRBD2
J gene: TRBJ2-4
clone size: .
V gene: TRBV12-3/TRBV12-4
CDR3 DNA: TGTGCCAGCAGTTTATGGGGACTAGCGGGAGCCAAAAACATTCAGTACTTC
CDR3 protein: CASSLWGLAGAKNIQYF

D gene: .
J gene: TRBJ2-7
clone size: .
V gene: TRBV7-2
CDR3 DNA: TGTGCCAGCAGCCGAATGAGCTCCTACGAGCAGTACTTC
CDR3 protein: CASSRMSSYEQYF

D gene: TRBD2
J gene: TRBJ2-1
clone size: .
V gene: TRBV20-1
CDR3 DNA: TGCAGTGCTAGAGAGAGGCTAGCGGGAAACAATGAGCAGTTCTTC
CDR3 protein: CSARERLAGNNEQFF

D gene: .
J gene: TRBJ1-1
clone size: many
V gene: TRBV5-1
CDR3 DNA: TGCGCCAGCAGCTTGGGACAGGACACTGAAGCTTTCTTT
CDR3 protein: CASSLGQDTEAFF

D gene: .
J gene: TRBJ2-5
clone size: few
V gene: TRBV11-2
CDR3 DNA: TGTGCCAGCAGCCATCCGGTTGGGTATCAAGAGACCCAGTACTTC
CDR3 protein: CASSHPVGYQETQYF

D gene: TRBD1
J gene: TRBJ2-7
clone size: .
V gene: TRBV27
CDR3 DNA: TGTGCCAGCAGTTTAGGGACAGGGAAGCGCTACGAGCAGTACTTC
CDR3 protein: CASSLGTGKRYEQYF

D gene: .
J gene: TRBJ2-1
clone size: .
V gene: TRBV24-1
CDR3 DNA: TGTGCCACCAGTGATTCGGGGCGGGGTCCCTACAATGAGCAGTTCTTC
CDR3 protein: CATSDSGRGPYNEQFF

D gene: .
J gene: TRBJ1-2
clone size: .
V gene: TRBV10-3
CDR3 DNA: TGTGCCATCAGTGATTACAGTACCTATGGCTACACCTTC
CDR3 protein: CAISDYSTYGYTF

D gene: TRBD2
J gene: TRBJ2-3
clone size: few
V gene: TRBV10-3
CDR3 DNA: TGTGCCATCAGTGAGTCGCGACAGAGACGGGCGGGGGGGCCGACAGATACGCAGTATTTT
CDR3 protein: CAISESRQRRAGGPTDTQYF

D gene: .
J gene: TRBJ2-7
clone size: .
V gene: TRBV21-1
CDR3 DNA: TGTGCCAGCAGCAAGGGTCTCATAAAGGCCGGCTACGAGCAGTACTTC
CDR3 protein: CASSKGLIKAGYEQYF

D gene: TRBD1
J gene: TRBJ2-7
clone size: many
V gene: TRBV5-1
CDR3 DNA: TGCGCCAGCAGCTATGACAGGGGATCCTACGAGCAGTACTTC
CDR3 protein: CASSYDRGSYEQYF

D gene: .
J gene: TRBJ2-1
clone size: .
V gene: TRBV5-1
CDR3 DNA: TGCGCCAGCAGCTTGCTTGCGAAGGGGACCAAGGTGAATGAGCAGTTCTTC
CDR3 protein: CASSLLAKGTKVNEQFF

D gene: .
J gene: TRBJ2-5
clone size: .
V gene: TRBV7-9
CDR3 DNA: TGTGCCAGCAGCTTATTCCGGGGGAGAGAAGAGACCCAGTACTTC
CDR3 protein: CASSLFRGREETQYF

D gene: .
J gene: TRBJ1-1
clone size: few
V gene: TRBV7-9
CDR3 DNA: TGTGCCAGCAGCTGGCCCGGTCCTGAAGCTTTCTTT
CDR3 protein: CASSWPGPEAFF

D gene: .
J gene: TRBJ2-2
clone size: .
V gene: TRBV7-9
CDR3 DNA: TGTGCCAGCAGCTTCGTAGCCTTCAGGGTTTCCGGGGAGCTGTTTTTT
CDR3 protein: CASSFVAFRVSGELFF

D gene: TRBD2
J gene: TRBJ2-1
clone size: .
V gene: TRBV7-2
CDR3 DNA: TGTGCCAGCAGCTTAAGGCGGACTAGCGGCAATGAGCAGTTCTTC
CDR3 protein: CASSLRRTSGNEQFF

D gene: TRBD2
J gene: TRBJ2-1
clone size: few
V gene: TRBV24-1
CDR3 DNA: TGTGCCACCAGTGATCCCGGGACTAACAACGACAATGAGCAGTTCTTC
CDR3 protein: CATSDPGTNNDNEQFF

D gene: .
J gene: TRBJ2-7
clone size: .
V gene: TRBV10-3
CDR3 DNA: TGTGCCATCCCGCTTGACGGGGCCTACGAGCAGTACTTC
CDR3 protein: CAIPLDGAYEQYF

D gene: .
J gene: TRBJ2-1
clone size: many
V gene: TRBV12-3/TRBV12-4
CDR3 DNA: TGTGCCAGCAGCCCCGACTGGAATGAGCAGTTCTTC
CDR3 protein: CASSPDWNEQFF

D gene: .
J gene: TRBJ1-3
clone size: few
V gene: TRBV6-1
CDR3 DNA: TGTGCCAGCAGTGAGGGACGGACCTATGGAAACACCATATATTTT
CDR3 protein: CASSEGRTYGNTIYF

D gene: .
J gene: TRBJ2-4
clone size: few
V gene: TRBV6-2/TRBV6-3
CDR3 DNA: TGTGCCAGCAGGATGTTTTCAGTCTCCGGGAACATTCAGTACTTC
CDR3 protein: CASRMFSVSGNIQYF

D gene: .
J gene: TRBJ2-2
clone size: many
V gene: TRBV2
CDR3 DNA: TGTGCCAGCAGTGAGACAGGGACTTACACCGGGGAGCTGTTTTTT
CDR3 protein: CASSETGTYTGELFF

D gene: TRBD1
J gene: TRBJ1-4
clone size: few
V gene: TRBV5-1
CDR3 DNA: TGCGCCAGCAGCTCGGGACAGGGGGTCGCGGAAAAACTGTTTTTT
CDR3 protein: CASSSGQGVAEKLFF

D gene: .
J gene: TRBJ2-5
clone size: .
V gene: TRBV4-3
CDR3 DNA: TGCGCCAGCAGCCAAGATTTTGGAAGGGAGACCCAGTACTTC
CDR3 protein: CASSQDFGRETQYF

D gene: TRBD1
J gene: TRBJ1-2
clone size: few
V gene: TRBV19
CDR3 DNA: TGTGCCAGTAGTATTCAGGGGGTCTATGGCTACACCTTC
CDR3 protein: CASSIQGVYGYTF

D gene: .
J gene: TRBJ2-7
clone size: few
V gene: TRBV5-1
CDR3 DNA: TGCGCCAGCAGCTCAGTTGTCACCTCCTACGAGCAGTACTTC
CDR3 protein: CASSSVVTSYEQYF

D gene: .
J gene: TRBJ2-7
clone size: .
V gene: TRBV20-1
CDR3 DNA: TGCAGTGCTAGAAGTGCTAGTAGGGGCTACGAGCAGTACTTC
CDR3 protein: CSARSASRGYEQYF

D gene: .
J gene: TRBJ1-2
clone size: .
V gene: TRBV7-6
CDR3 DNA: TGTGCCAGCAGCTTAGACCAGGGAGGCTATGGCTACACCTTC
CDR3 protein: CASSLDQGGYGYTF

D gene: TRBD2
J gene: TRBJ2-1
clone size: .
V gene: TRBV7-2
CDR3 DNA: TGTGCCAGCAGCTTAGGGCTAGGACTAGCATCCTACAATGAGCAGTTCTTC
CDR3 protein: CASSLGLGLASYNEQFF

D gene: TRBD2
J gene: TRBJ2-1
clone size: few
V gene: TRBV11-2
CDR3 DNA: TGTGCCAGCAGCTTACAGCTAGCGGGGAACAATGAGCAGTTCTTC
CDR3 protein: CASSLQLAGNNEQFF

D gene: TRBD1
J gene: TRBJ1-6
clone size: .
V gene: TRBV2
CDR3 DNA: TGTGCCAGCACAGGGGGCAGGACCTATAATTCACCCCTCCACTTT
CDR3 protein: CASTGGRTYNSPLHF

D gene: TRBD2
J gene: TRBJ2-2
clone size: few
V gene: TRBV24-1
CDR3 DNA: TGTGCCACCAGTGAGCCGGGACTAGCGGGATCCCAGCCCGGGGAGCTGTTTTTT
CDR3 protein: CATSEPGLAGSQPGELFF

D gene: TRBD1
J gene: TRBJ1-2
clone size: many
V gene: TRBV28
CDR3 DNA: TGTGCCAGCAGTTACAGGGGTGGCTACACCTTC
CDR3 protein: CASSYRGGYTF

D gene: TRBD1
J gene: TRBJ1-5
clone size: .
V gene: TRBV11-2
CDR3 DNA: TGTGCCAGCAGCTTAGGACAGGGGTACCCGAATCAGCCCCAGCATTTT
CDR3 protein: CASSLGQGYPNQPQHF

D gene: TRBD1
J gene: TRBJ2-5
clone size: .
V gene: TRBV13
CDR3 DNA: TGTGCCAGCAGCTTACAAACAGGGGGTGGAGAGACCCAGTACTTC
CDR3 protein: CASSLQTGGGETQYF

D gene: TRBD2
J gene: TRBJ2-1
clone size: few
V gene: TRBV15
CDR3 DNA: TGTGCCACCAGCAGACCCTCGAGCGGGAGCGCCTACAATGAGCAGTTCTTC
CDR3 protein: CATSRPSSGSAYNEQFF

D gene: .
J gene: TRBJ2-5
clone size: few
V gene: TRBV2
CDR3 DNA: TGTGCCAGCAGAACCCTTCCGGGACCCCAAGAGACCCAGTACTTC
CDR3 protein: CASRTLPGPQETQYF